Reported below is one T cell receptor beta chain. The clone's antigen remains unknown. No base quality values were provided; no much bigger clone lies one nucleotide off. The library was made by the immunoSEQ multiplex PCR assay. The multiplex PCR relied on a mix of 60 forward primers for TCR Vbeta segments and 13 reverse primers for TCR Jbeta segments. The CDR3 region of rearranged TCR beta genes was amplified from genomic DNA by a multiplex PCR assay. The amplified TCR beta libraries were sequenced on the Illumina HiSeq System as 87-base-pair reads. Concerning the study's data processing: A later analysis counted about 80 million unique TCR beta chains across the 690 or so repertoires, and roughly 10 million of these chains were shared by at least two donors. Raw reads were error-corrected and collapsed into unique sequences with a nearest-neighbor algorithm that merged closely related sequences to remove PCR and sequencing errors. Alignment of CDR3 sequences to IMGT reference sequences was used to assign V, D and J gene segments. Each retained sequence needed at least a six-nucleotide match to both a V gene segment and a J gene segment. A rearrangement counted as productive if the CDR3 had no stop codons and remained in frame with V and J, and every other rearrangement counted as non-productive. Following IMGT convention, CDR3 was defined as the stretch from the second conserved V-encoded cysteine up to the conserved J-encoded phenylalanine. Sequences without an unambiguous match to a single V gene segment were excluded from the earlier analysis of approximately 560 of the donors. In an earlier analysis of about 590 of the donors, a V segment was called functional when productive rearrangements were above 56.7%, and segregating when the standard deviation between donors exceeded 5%. To diagnose cytomegalovirus status from the catalog of TCR beta chain sequences, a statistical classification framework was built. A later analysis assigned V and J genes by comparing TCR nucleotide sequences with IMGT/GENE-DB human TR gene sequences. Using the TCRdist pipeline, a later analysis assigned CDR3 sequences along with most-parsimonious VDJ recombination scenarios. In a later analysis, every TCR beta chain was defined by the combination of its CDR3 amino acid sequence and its V-gene family, and reads without a unique V-gene family were dropped. In a later analysis, 500 to 700 highly shared, low-generation-probability nucleotide sequences were removed to address suspected cross-contamination and a sequencing artifact. In a later analysis, a clonal expansion index was calculated for each public chain from normalized within-repertoire ranks of inferred template counts. Generation probabilities in a later analysis came from a VDJ recombination model fitted to out-of-frame rearrangements, and those results were checked against IGoR. Hypergeometric tests were used in a later analysis to score TCR-TCR, TCR-HLA and TCR-CMV co-occurrence, with a repertoire-size bias correction applied to the TCR pairs. In a later analysis, false discovery rates were estimated by permuting HLA or CMV assignments 20 times. A later analysis grouped co-occurring TCRs with DBSCAN, adding TCRdist sequence similarity when clustering within HLA-allele-positive subsets. Repertoires with fewer than 30,000 or more than 120,000 public chains were left out of co-occurrence clustering, as were a handful of repertoires with anomalous nucleotide sharing. TCRdb provides this immuneACCESS table in a form limited to in-frame rearrangements. Some clones are lacking; in checked studies, under half of them reflect an unresolved V gene, and why the rest are absent is not known. V, J and clone size reflect that table, while D and trimming were determined from the DNA. The sample records roughly 93,000 clones, about four fifths of which are singletons. The ten largest make up roughly 8.4% of the sample.

The germline V gene encodes CDR1 SGHVS and CDR2 FNYEAQ. V and J lose 3 bases and 2 bases, and a span of 6 bases separates them. Including the terminal cysteine and phenylalanine, the CDR3 comprises 13 residues. The sequence is cut down to CDR3 DNA, 39 bases in frame from base 1. In total, 600 or so healthy bone marrow donors made up the cohort. At the time of sampling, every cohort member was nominally healthy, though immune exposures that went unrecorded were likely present. Of the 600 or so cohort members, 289 had a positive CMV serostatus and just over 350 had a negative one, while no CMV serostatus was recorded for the donor. A peripheral blood sample was provided by each donor, and peripheral blood mononuclear cells were used for TCR beta sequencing. The Qiagen DNeasy Blood Extraction Kit was used to extract genomic DNA from the blood cell samples. The data stem from a study of cytomegalovirus exposure and HLA in healthy donors (TCRdb year 2017). A note on the overall study: According to an earlier analysis of around 600 of the donors, roughly 180 million T cells yielded some 120 million unique TCR beta sequences and 276 Gb of sequence data. An early release that covered about 600 HLA-typed donors contained about 290 gigabases of sequencing data and around 80 million unique TCR sequences. Of the roughly 400 genotyped donors, 65% to 90% were placed in the genetic ancestry cluster associated with self-reported Caucasian donors. The aim of the study was to test whether cataloging public T cell receptors could identify signatures of past pathogen exposure. Using immunosequencing, the study profiled T cell repertoires from about 610 subjects and related those repertoires to cytomegalovirus serostatus. Besides the first cohort of around 670 subjects, a separate validation cohort made up of over a hundred different subjects was used. High-throughput TCR immunosequencing, statistical association of individual TCRs with disease status, and machine learning were combined to predict cytomegalovirus infection status. A later analysis re-analyzed previously published TCR beta repertoires from roughly 630 donors and added high-resolution HLA genotyping to study TCR occurrence patterns. The later analysis used no new phenotypic data to find candidate immune exposures, relying instead on TCR beta sequences and their occurrence across donors. An earlier analysis of 450 to 750 of the donors used high-throughput TCR beta sequencing to judge whether each TCR beta V gene segment behaved as functional or pseudogenic. Alongside the repertoire data, information on donor age, sex, ethnicity and CMV serostatus was compiled. A later genetic analysis took genome-wide SNP genotypes for about three fifths of the 666 donors and used that subset as a discovery cohort. Every repertoire in the discovery cohort had been generated on one and the same sequencing platform. HLA typing covered class I and class II loci at four-digit resolution. Typing coverage differed by locus: A, B, C, DRB1 and DQB1 were typed in about 620-640 donors, DQA1 in about 550, DPA1 in some 600, and DPB1 in 400 to 480. Because of strong linkage in the cohort, roughly five DR-DQ haplotypes were treated as single units for association and clustering. Among 300 to 500 genotyped donors of the cohort, an average of roughly 230,000 unique TCR beta nucleotide sequences was sequenced per donor, of which about 18% were non-productive. The research as a whole found: Linkage disequilibrium might explain the correlated functional status among segregating V segments, but an unknown experimental factor could not be excluded. Because the 87-base-pair reads could not distinguish some IMGT-functional V segments, including TRBV6-2 and TRBV6-3, those segments were excluded. A cluster of highly shared sequence variants was judged likely to represent a technical artifact of the sequencing pipeline. According to a later analysis, most CMV-associated TCR beta chains appeared to be HLA-restricted, and the HLA associations seemed to be driven largely by CMV exposure. Only TCR beta chains were sequenced in this cohort, and the absence of alpha or paired-chain data limited detectable features. When HLA alleles, especially DR and DQ, strongly co-occurred, attributing TCR associations to individual alleles was difficult. Because HLA typing was unavailable for some donors at each locus, only the typed subset was used in association tests. V-gene and J-gene trimming of TCR beta chains was associated with a missense DCLRE1C variant in a later genetic analysis, and the association was replicated in an independent cohort. In both the original and validation cohorts, the classifier was reported to diagnose cytomegalovirus status with high specificity and sensitivity. A few of the identified cytomegalovirus-associated TCR beta chains were confirmed in vitro to be specific for cytomegalovirus antigens. A later genetic analysis reported fewer N-insertions in productive TCRs among donors in an Asian-associated ancestry cluster than the roughly 670-donor mean. Most TCR sequences were seen in very few donors, while some public TCRs were found in many individuals. It was suggested by the authors that the approach could potentially be generalized to other disease states and immunological phenotypes. The only immune exposure information available for the cohort was CMV serostatus. In a later analysis, several top co-occurrence clusters were reported to appear linked to parvovirus B19, influenza, CMV and Epstein-Barr virus. A later analysis found that HLA-associated TCR beta chains were more clonally expanded and had lower generation probabilities than equally common non-associated chains. A later analysis associated 15,000 to 20,000 TCR beta sequences with specific HLA alleles at a false discovery rate of 0.05. In a later analysis, the rate of TCR association differed among HLA loci, with DRB1 alleles having the most associated TCRs and HLA-C alleles having the fewest. Roughly uniform sequencing depth across donors was assumed in presence/absence analyses, although this assumption may not hold. Because counts were too low, about 18 rarely observed V segments, including chromosome 9 orphons, were excluded from the earlier analysis of under 650 of the donors. A further reported finding was that TCR beta sequences accurately predicted the HLA-A and HLA-B alleles for most subjects in the first cohort. In an earlier analysis of some 500 of the donors, most TCR beta V segments were observed in productive rearrangements about 87% or about 30% of the time, broadly matching IMGT annotations. The study gave a list of 150 to 200 TCR beta chains associated with cytomegalovirus.

This sequence uses TRBV7-6 and TRBJ2-3; TRBD2 could be the D gene, as 5 bases match. The sequencing sample was made of PBMCs. The TCR was taken from a human donor in good health. Here is the DNA: TGTGCCAGCAGCTTGGACTTCACAGATACGCAGTATTTT. Translated, this is CASSLDFTDTQYF.